This T cell receptor (beta chain) originates from a study of blood T cell repertoires in COVID-19. On the study more broadly: Samples of COVID-19 (acute and convalescent) were obtained from the United States, Italy and Spain.

The V gene's germline CDR1 is SNHLY and CDR2 FYNNEI. The CDR3 covers 15 residues. J gave up 7 bases and V 9 bases, and 10 bases lay outside the gene matches. TCRdb keeps only in-frame clones here, not all; method: immunoSEQ multiplex PCR. The table has 150,000 to 200,000 clones, roughly 83% seen once. The TCR originated in a woman over 75 with active or convalescent COVID-19. This chain connects TRBV2 to TRBJ2-5, with 14 bases fitting TRBD2. The sequencing sample was made of peripheral blood. CDR3 region: CARGLAGGSDRTQYF. Written as DNA, the CDR3 is TGTGCCAGAGGACTAGCGGGGGGCTCGGATAGGACCCAGTACTTC.